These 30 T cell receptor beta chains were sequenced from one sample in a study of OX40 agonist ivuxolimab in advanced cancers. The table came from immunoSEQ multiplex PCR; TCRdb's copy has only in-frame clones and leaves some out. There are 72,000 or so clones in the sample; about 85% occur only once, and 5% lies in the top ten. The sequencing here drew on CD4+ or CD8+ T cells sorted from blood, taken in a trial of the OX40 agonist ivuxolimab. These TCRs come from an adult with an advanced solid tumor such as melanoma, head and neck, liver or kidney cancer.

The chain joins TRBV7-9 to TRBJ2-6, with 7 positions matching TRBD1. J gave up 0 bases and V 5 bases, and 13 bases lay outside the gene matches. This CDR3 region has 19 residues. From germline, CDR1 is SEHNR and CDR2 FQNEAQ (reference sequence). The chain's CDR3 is CASSQPRGQKSSGANVLTF. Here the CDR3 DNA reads TGTGCCAGCAGCCAACCGAGGGGACAGAAAAGCTCTGGGGCCAACGTCCTGACTTTC.

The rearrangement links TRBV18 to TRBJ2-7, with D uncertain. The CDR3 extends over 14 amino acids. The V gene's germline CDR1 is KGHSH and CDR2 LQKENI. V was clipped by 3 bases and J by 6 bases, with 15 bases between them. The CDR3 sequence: CASSPMDPHTEQYF. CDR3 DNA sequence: TGTGCCAGCTCACCGATGGACCCTCACACCGAGCAGTACTTC.

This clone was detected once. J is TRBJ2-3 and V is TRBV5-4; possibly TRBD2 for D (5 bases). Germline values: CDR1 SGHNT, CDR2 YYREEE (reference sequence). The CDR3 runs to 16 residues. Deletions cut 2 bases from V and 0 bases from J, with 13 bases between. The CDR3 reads CASSFRLHPSTDTQYF. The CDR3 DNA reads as TGTGCCAGCAGCTTTCGACTACACCCGAGCACAGATACGCAGTATTTT.

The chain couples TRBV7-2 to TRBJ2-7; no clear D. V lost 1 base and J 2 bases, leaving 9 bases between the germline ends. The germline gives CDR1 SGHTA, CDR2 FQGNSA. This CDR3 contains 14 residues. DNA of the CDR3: TGTGCCAGCAGCTTAGGTGCAGCGACCTACGAGCAGTACTTC. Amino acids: CASSLGAATYEQYF.

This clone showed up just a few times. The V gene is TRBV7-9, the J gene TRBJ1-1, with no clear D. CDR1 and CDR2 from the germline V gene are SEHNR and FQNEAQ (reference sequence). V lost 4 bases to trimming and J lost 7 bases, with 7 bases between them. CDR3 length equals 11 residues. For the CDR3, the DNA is TGTGCCAGCAGCTCCGGGTTTGAAGCTTTCTTT. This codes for CASSSGFEAFF.

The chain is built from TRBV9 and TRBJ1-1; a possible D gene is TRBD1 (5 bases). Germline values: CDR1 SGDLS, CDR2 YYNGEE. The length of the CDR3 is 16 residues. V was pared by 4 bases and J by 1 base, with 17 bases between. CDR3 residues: CASSPTLGPKNTEAFF. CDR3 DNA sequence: TGTGCCAGCAGCCCTACTCTGGGACCGAAGAACACTGAAGCTTTCTTT.

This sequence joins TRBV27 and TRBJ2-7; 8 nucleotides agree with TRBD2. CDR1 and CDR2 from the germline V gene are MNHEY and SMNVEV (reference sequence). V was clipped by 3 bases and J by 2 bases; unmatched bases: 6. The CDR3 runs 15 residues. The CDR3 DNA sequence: TGTGCCAGCAGTTTGGTATCGGGAGGGCCCTACGAGCAGTACTTC. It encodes CASSLVSGGPYEQYF.

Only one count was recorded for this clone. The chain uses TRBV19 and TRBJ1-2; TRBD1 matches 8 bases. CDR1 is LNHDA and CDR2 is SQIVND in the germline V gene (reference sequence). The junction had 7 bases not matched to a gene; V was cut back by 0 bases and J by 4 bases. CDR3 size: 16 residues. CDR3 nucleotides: TGTGCCAGTAGTATAGAGACAGGGGCAGTAGGCTATGGCTACACCTTC. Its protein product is CASSIETGAVGYGYTF.

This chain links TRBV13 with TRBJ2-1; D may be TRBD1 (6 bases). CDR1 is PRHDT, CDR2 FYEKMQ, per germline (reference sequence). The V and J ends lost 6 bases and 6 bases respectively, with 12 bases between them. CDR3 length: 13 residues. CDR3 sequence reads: CASRLMGANEQFF. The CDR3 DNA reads TGTGCCAGCAGGTTAATGGGGGCCAATGAGCAGTTCTTC.

The CDR3 reads CATSRDLQGHATNEKLFF. The CDR3 coding sequence is TGTGCCACCAGCAGAGATCTGCAGGGCCACGCAACTAATGAAAAACTGTTTTTT. The rearrangement links TRBV15 to TRBJ1-4; tentatively, D is TRBD1 (5 bases). The ends were cut back, 0 bases at V and 0 bases at J, with 14 bases in the middle. Germline values: CDR1 LNHNV, CDR2 YYDKDF (reference sequence). The CDR3 totals 18 residues.

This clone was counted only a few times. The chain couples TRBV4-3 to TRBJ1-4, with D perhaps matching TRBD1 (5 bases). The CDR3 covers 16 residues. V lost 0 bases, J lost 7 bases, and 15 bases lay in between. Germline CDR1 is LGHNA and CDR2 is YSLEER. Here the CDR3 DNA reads TGCGCCAGCAGCCAAGAATCTCGGGGCAAGAGTGAAAAACTGTTTTTT. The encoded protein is CASSQESRGKSEKLFF.

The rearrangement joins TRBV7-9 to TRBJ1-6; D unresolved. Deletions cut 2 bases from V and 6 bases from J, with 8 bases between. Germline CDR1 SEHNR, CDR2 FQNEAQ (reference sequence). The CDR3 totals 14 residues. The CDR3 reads CASSLYGVNSPLHF. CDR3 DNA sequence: TGTGCCAGCAGCTTATACGGTGTTAATTCACCCCTCCACTTT.

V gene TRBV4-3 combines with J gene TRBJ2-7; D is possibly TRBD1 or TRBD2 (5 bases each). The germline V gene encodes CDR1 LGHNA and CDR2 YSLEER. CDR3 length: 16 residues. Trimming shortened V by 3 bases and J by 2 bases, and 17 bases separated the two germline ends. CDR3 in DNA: TGCGCCAGCAGCCACCCCGGGGCGGTGACCACCTACGAGCAGTACTTC. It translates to CASSHPGAVTTYEQYF.

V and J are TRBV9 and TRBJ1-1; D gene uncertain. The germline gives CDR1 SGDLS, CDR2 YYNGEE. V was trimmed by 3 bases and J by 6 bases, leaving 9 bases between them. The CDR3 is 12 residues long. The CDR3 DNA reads TGTGCCAGCAGCGCCCGCGGGCCTGAAGCTTTCTTT. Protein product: CASSARGPEAFF.

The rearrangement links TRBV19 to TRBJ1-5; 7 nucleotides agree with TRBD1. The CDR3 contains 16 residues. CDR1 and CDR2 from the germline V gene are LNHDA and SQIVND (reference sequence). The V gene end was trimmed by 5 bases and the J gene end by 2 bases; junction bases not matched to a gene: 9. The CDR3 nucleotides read TGTGCCAGTAGTCGATCAGGGGGAGGCGGCAATCAGCCCCAGCATTTT. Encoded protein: CASSRSGGGGNQPQHF.

CDR3 sequence (DNA): TGTGCCAGCAGCGGAGGCTACGGGTCCCGGGGAGAGCAGTTCTTC. Translation: CASSGGYGSRGEQFF. The V and J genes are TRBV9 and TRBJ2-1; weak D call: TRBD2 (5 bases). This CDR3 comprises 15 residues. V lost 3 bases, J lost 10 bases, and 20 bases lay in between. CDR1 is SGDLS and CDR2 is YYNGEE in the germline V gene. Drawing the rest from reference TRBV9 and TRBJ2-1, the complete variable domain is DSGVTQTPKHLITATGQRVTLRCSPRSGDLSVYWYQQSLDQGLQFLIQYYNGEERAKGNILERFSAQQFPDLHSELNLSSLELGDSALYFCASSGGYGSRGEQFFGPGTRLTVL.

CDR3 sequence reads: CASSLYQGTNYGYTF. For the CDR3, the DNA is TGTGCCAGCAGCTTATATCAGGGGACTAACTATGGCTACACCTTC. This chain uses TRBV11-2 with TRBJ1-2; a possible D gene is TRBD1 (6 bases). V lost 2 bases, J lost 0 bases, and 10 bases lay in between. This CDR3 spans 15 amino acids. Germline lookup yields CDR1 SGHAT and CDR2 FQNNGV.

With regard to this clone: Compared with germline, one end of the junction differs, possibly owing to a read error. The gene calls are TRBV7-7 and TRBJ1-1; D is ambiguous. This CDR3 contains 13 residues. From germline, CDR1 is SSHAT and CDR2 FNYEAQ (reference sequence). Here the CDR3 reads CASSLDKNTEAFF. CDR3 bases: TGTGCTAGCAGCCTCGACAAGAACACTGAAGCTTTCTTT.

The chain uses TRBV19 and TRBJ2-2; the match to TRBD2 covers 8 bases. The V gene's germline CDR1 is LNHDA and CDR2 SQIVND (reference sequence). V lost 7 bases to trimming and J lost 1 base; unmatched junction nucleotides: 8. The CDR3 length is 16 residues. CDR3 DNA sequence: TGTGCCAGTACCGGGGGGGCAGGGTTGAACACCGGGGAGCTGTTTTTT. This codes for CASTGGAGLNTGELFF.

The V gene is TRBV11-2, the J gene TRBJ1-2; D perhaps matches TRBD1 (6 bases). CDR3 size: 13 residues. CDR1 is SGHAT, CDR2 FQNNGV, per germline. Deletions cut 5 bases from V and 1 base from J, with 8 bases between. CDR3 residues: CASSRGGNYGYTF. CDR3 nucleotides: TGTGCCAGCAGCAGGGGGGGTAACTATGGCTACACCTTC.

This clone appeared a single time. The CDR3, as DNA: TGTGCCAGCAGTGAAGAGCGCAACACAGATACGCAGTATTTT. Translating gives CASSEERNTDTQYF. This chain connects TRBV6-1 to TRBJ2-3; no reliable D call. This CDR3 is 14 amino acids long. Trimming cost V 1 base and J 2 bases, with 7 bases left between them. CDR1 and CDR2 (germline): MNHNS, SASEGT.

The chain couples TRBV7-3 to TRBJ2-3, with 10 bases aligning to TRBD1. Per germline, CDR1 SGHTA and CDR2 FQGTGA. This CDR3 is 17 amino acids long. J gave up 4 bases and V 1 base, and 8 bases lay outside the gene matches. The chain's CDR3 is CASSLSGTGAAADTQYF. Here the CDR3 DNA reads TGTGCCAGCAGCTTAAGTGGGACAGGGGCAGCGGCAGATACGCAGTATTTT.

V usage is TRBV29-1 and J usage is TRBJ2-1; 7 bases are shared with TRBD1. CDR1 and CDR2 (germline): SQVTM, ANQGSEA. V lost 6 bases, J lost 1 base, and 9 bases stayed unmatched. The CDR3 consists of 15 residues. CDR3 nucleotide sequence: TGCAGCGTCACCAGACAGGGCTTTTCCTACAATGAGCAGTTCTTC. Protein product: CSVTRQGFSYNEQFF.

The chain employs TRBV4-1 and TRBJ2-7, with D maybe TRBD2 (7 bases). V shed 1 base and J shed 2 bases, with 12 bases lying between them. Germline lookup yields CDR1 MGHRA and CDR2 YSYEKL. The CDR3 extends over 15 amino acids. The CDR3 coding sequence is TGCGCCAGCAGCCAAGTTAGGGGGGGACCCTACGAGCAGTACTTC. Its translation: CASSQVRGGPYEQYF.

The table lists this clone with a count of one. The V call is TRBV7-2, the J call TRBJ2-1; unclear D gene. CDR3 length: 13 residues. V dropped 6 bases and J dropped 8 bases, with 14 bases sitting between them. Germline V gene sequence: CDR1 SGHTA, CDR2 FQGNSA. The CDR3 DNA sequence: TGTGCCAGCAGGCAAACCATCTTCGATGAGCAGTTCTTC. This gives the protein CASRQTIFDEQFF.

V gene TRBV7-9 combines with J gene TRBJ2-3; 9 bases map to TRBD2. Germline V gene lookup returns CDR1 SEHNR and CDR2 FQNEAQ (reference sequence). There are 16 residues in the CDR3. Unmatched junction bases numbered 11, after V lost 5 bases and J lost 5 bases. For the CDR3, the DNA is TGTGCCAGCAGCCGTAGCGGGAGAGGTTTGGGAGATACGCAGTATTTT. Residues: CASSRSGRGLGDTQYF.

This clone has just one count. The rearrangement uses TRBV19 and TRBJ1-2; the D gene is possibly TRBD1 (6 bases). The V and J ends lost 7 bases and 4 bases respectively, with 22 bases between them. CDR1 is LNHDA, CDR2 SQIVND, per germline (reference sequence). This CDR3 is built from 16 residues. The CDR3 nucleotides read TGTGCCAGTAATGTCTGGGCAGGGGAGGTGGGCTATGGCTACACCTTC. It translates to CASNVWAGEVGYGYTF.

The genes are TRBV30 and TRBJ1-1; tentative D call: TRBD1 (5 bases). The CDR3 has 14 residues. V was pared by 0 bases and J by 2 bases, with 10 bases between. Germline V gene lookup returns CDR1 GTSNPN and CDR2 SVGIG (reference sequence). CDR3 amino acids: CAWSVWGGNTEAFF. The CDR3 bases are TGTGCCTGGAGTGTTTGGGGGGGAAACACTGAAGCTTTCTTT.

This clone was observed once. The CDR3 spells CASSWGTSSNEQFF. Written as DNA, the CDR3 is TGCGCCAGCAGCTGGGGGACTAGTTCTAATGAGCAGTTCTTC. V is TRBV5-1 and J is TRBJ2-1, with 8 bases fitting TRBD2. The CDR3 contains 14 residues. V trimming: 3 bases; J trimming: 7 bases; junction bases outside the gene matches: 6. Germline loops: CDR1 SGHRS, CDR2 YFSETQ. Filled out from reference TRBV5-1 and TRBJ2-1, the complete variable domain reads KAGVTQTPRYLIKTRGQQVTLSCSPISGHRSVSWYQQTPGQGLQFLFEYFSETQRNKGNFPGRFSGRQFSNSRSEMNVSTLELGDSALYLCASSWGTSSNEQFFGPGTRLTVL.

The CDR3 sequence is CASSPIPRTGSSYEQYF. DNA for the CDR3: TGTGCCAGCAGCCCCATCCCCAGGACAGGAAGCTCCTACGAGCAGTACTTC. This chain connects TRBV7-9 to TRBJ2-7, with 7 positions matching TRBD1. The CDR3 is made up of 17 amino acids. Trimming took 5 bases from V and 0 from J; bases not matched to a gene: 13. CDR1 and CDR2 from the germline V gene are SEHNR and FQNEAQ (reference sequence).